One T cell receptor beta chain is described in this entry. No antigen is known for it. The sample originates from a study of identical twins. Findings and limits, study-wide: Among beta out-of-frame sequences, excess sharing between twins appeared weaker. Models underpredicted monozygotic twin sharing of out-of-frame TCR alpha.

Germline V lookup: CDR1 LGHNT, CDR2 FRNRAP. V dropped 7 bases and J dropped 1 base, with 10 bases sitting between them. The CDR3 loop spans 14 amino acids. Each CDR3 protein gets one entry after TCRdb re-called the 5' RACE reads with MiXCR. The table records approximately 240,000 distinct CDR3 sequences, around 15% of them present only once. The sample consisted of memory (CD45RO+) T cells sorted from blood. This chain joins TRBV12-5 and TRBJ2-2, with D perhaps TRBD1 (5 bases). The receptor's source is a young woman in good health. The DNA for the CDR3 is TGTGCTAGTGCCTCGGACAAGAACACCGGGGAGCTGTTTTTT. This sequence encodes CASASDKNTGELFF.